A single sample gave rise to the 18 T cell receptor beta chains below, sequenced in a study of CD4+ T cells in melanoma. Profiling relied on immunoSEQ multiplex PCR, and the TCRdb table lists in-frame clones only, not all of them. The sample has about 140,000 clones; 92% are singletons. The receptors come from a human donor with melanoma.

The chain has TRBV7-3 and TRBJ1-1, with a weak D call TRBD1 (5 bases). CDR1 is SGHTA and CDR2 is FQGTGA in the germline V gene. The CDR3 has 14 residues. V lost 3 bases to trimming and J lost 2 bases, with 10 bases between them. This CDR3 reads CASSFSGTNTEAFF. In nucleotides, the CDR3 is TGTGCCAGCAGCTTTTCAGGGACTAACACTGAAGCTTTCTTT. Full variable domain (missing parts from reference TRBV7-3 and TRBJ1-1): GAGVSQTPSNKVTEKGKYVELRCDPISGHTALYWYRQSLGQGPEFLIYFQGTGAADDSGLPNDRFFAVRPEGSVSTLKIQRTERGDSAVYLCASSFSGTNTEAFFGQGTRLTVV.

The rearrangement links TRBV30 to TRBJ1-1, with D maybe TRBD1 (5 bases). This CDR3 has 11 amino acids. Germline V gene lookup returns CDR1 GTSNPN and CDR2 SVGIG (reference sequence). V was shortened by 0 bases and J by 11 bases, with 10 bases between the two germline ends. The CDR3 here is CAWSVARGAFF. The CDR3 nucleotides read TGTGCCTGGAGTGTAGCACGGGGCGCTTTCTTT. The full variable domain, completed using reference TRBV30 and TRBJ1-1, is SQTIHQWPATLVQPVGSPLSLECTVEGTSNPNLYWYRQAAGRGLQLLFYSVGIGQISSEVPQNLSASRPQDRQFILSSKKLLLSDSGFYLCAWSVARGAFFGQGTRLTVV.

Only one count was recorded for this clone. V is TRBV6-6 and J is TRBJ2-1; D may correspond to TRBD1 or TRBD2 (5 bases each). This CDR3 contains 15 residues. The germline gives CDR1 MNHNY, CDR2 SVGAGI (reference sequence). The V and J ends lost 2 bases and 6 bases respectively, with 14 bases between them. The DNA for the CDR3 is TGTGCCAGCAGTTACCCCCGGGGCGAGGGCAATGAGCAGTTCTTC. Translated: CASSYPRGEGNEQFF.

The chain uses TRBV19 and TRBJ2-7, with 7 bases lining up with TRBD1. CDR3 length: 15 amino acids. CDR1 LNHDA and CDR2 SQIVND come from the germline V gene (reference sequence). V was clipped by 7 bases and J by 0 bases; unmatched bases: 9. In DNA, the CDR3 is TGTGCCAGTACTAGGACAGGCGAGAGCTCCTACGAGCAGTACTTC. Translating it yields CASTRTGESSYEQYF.

The rearrangement joins TRBV5-5 to TRBJ1-1; D is uncertain. The CDR3 is 14 amino acids. The germline V and J ends were trimmed by 2 bases and 4 bases, with 12 bases remaining between them. Germline V gene sequence: CDR1 SGHKS, CDR2 YYEKEE (reference sequence). CDR3 protein: CASSFYGVGTEAFF. As DNA, the CDR3 is TGTGCCAGCAGCTTTTATGGGGTAGGCACTGAAGCTTTCTTT.

The chain recombines TRBV10-3 with TRBJ1-1, with unresolved D. Looked up from germline, CDR1 is ENHRY and CDR2 is SYGVKD. Between the trimmed V and J ends, which lost 4 bases and 1 base, there was a span of 7 bases. The CDR3 has 13 amino acids. The CDR3 is CAISVTGNTEAFF. The CDR3 DNA sequence: TGTGCCATCAGTGTGACGGGGAACACTGAAGCTTTCTTT.

The V call is TRBV5-1, the J call TRBJ1-2; D may be TRBD1 (6 bases). V was cut by 4 bases and J by 3 bases, with 10 bases left in between. The germline V gene has CDR1 SGHRS and CDR2 YFSETQ. The CDR3 runs to 13 residues. The CDR3 spells CASSNGGYYGYTF. CDR3 sequence (DNA): TGCGCCAGCAGCAACGGGGGCTACTATGGCTACACCTTC.

The chain uses TRBV14 and TRBJ1-6, with D possibly TRBD1 on 6 matching bases. The CDR3 is made up of 17 amino acids. CDR1 and CDR2 from the germline V gene are SGHDN and FVKESK. Trimming pared 0 bases from V and 2 bases from J, leaving 11 bases between. Written as DNA, the CDR3 is TGTGCCAGCAGCCAAGATCTCCGGGACACCTATAATTCACCCCTCCACTTT. Residues: CASSQDLRDTYNSPLHF.

This chain links TRBV6-1 with TRBJ2-3; D not resolved. The germline gives CDR1 MNHNS, CDR2 SASEGT. V lost 3 bases and J 5 bases, leaving 9 bases between the germline ends. The CDR3 is 13 amino acids. CDR3 sequence reads: CASSDLYRDTQYF. The CDR3 coding sequence is TGTGCCAGCAGTGATCTCTATCGAGATACGCAGTATTTT.

This clone has only one observation. J is TRBJ2-1 and V is TRBV13, with D perhaps TRBD1 or TRBD2 (5 bases each). V shed 5 bases and J shed 7 bases, with 18 bases lying between them. The CDR3 length is 15 residues. The germline V gene encodes CDR1 PRHDT and CDR2 FYEKMQ (reference sequence). The CDR3 sequence is CASSPSVGVPNEQFF. Written as DNA, the CDR3 is TGTGCCAGCAGCCCATCGGTGGGGGTCCCGAATGAGCAGTTCTTC.

The chain joins TRBV6-1 to TRBJ1-1; D is unclear. Trimming took 9 bases from V and 1 from J, leaving 18 bases between them. Germline V gene data show CDR1 as MNHNS and CDR2 as SASEGT. The CDR3 consists of 15 residues. DNA for the CDR3: TGTGCCAGTGCGAGTGGGCTAATTCCGAACACTGAAGCTTTCTTT. This codes for CASASGLIPNTEAFF.

The chain combines TRBV5-1 with TRBJ2-5; D uncertain. Germline values: CDR1 SGHRS, CDR2 YFSETQ. The CDR3 totals 14 residues. Trimming left V 0 bases short and J 0 bases short, with 6 bases between. This CDR3 reads CASSLGRYQETQYF. CDR3 in DNA: TGCGCCAGCAGCTTGGGGAGATACCAAGAGACCCAGTACTTC.

The V call is TRBV18, the J call TRBJ1-5; maybe TRBD1 (6 bases). The CDR3 extends over 18 amino acids. Germline V gene lookup returns CDR1 KGHSH and CDR2 LQKENI. Trimming pared 2 bases from V and 4 bases from J, leaving 21 bases between. The CDR3 reads CASSPKAQGGVKNQPQHF. CDR3 DNA sequence: TGTGCCAGCTCACCAAAGGCACAGGGAGGAGTGAAAAATCAGCCCCAGCATTTT. Full variable domain (outside the CDR3, taken from reference TRBV18 and TRBJ1-5): NAGVMQNPRHLVRRRGQEARLRCSPMKGHSHVYWYRQLPEEGLKFMVYLQKENIIDESGMPKERFSAEFPKEGPSILRIQQVVRGDSAAYFCASSPKAQGGVKNQPQHFGDGTRLSIL.

This chain uses TRBV7-3 with TRBJ2-3; no reliable D call. The V and J ends lost 5 bases and 0 bases respectively, with 12 bases between them. Germline assignment: CDR1 SGHTA and CDR2 FQGTGA. The length of the CDR3 is 15 residues. The CDR3 region has the DNA TGTGCCAGCAGCCCGTCTGGCGCTAGCACAGATACGCAGTATTTT. The encoded protein is CASSPSGASTDTQYF.

CDR3 sequence (DNA): TGTGCCAGCACACTAGCGGGGTACGAGACCCAGTACTTC. Translation gives CASTLAGYETQYF. The rearrangement joins TRBV2 to TRBJ2-5; 10 nucleotides agree with TRBD2. The CDR3 is 13 residues long. V shed 7 bases, J shed 5 bases, and the junction held 4 bases outside the gene matches. Germline-derived CDR1 and CDR2 are SNHLY and FYNNEI.

V is TRBV7-3 and J is TRBJ2-2; possibly TRBD1 for D (6 bases). Trimming left V 5 bases short and J 0 bases short, with 10 bases between. From germline, CDR1 is SGHTA and CDR2 FQGTGA. This CDR3 spans 15 amino acids. CDR3 loop: CASSIQGPNTGELFF. CDR3 nucleotides: TGTGCCAGCAGCATACAGGGTCCGAACACCGGGGAGCTGTTTTTT.

Only one count was recorded for this clone. The chain joins TRBV25-1 to TRBJ1-5; TRBD1 agrees at 10 bases. The CDR3 covers 15 residues. Germline V gene lookup returns CDR1 MGHDK and CDR2 SYGVNS. The J segment lost 6 bases and the V segment lost 3 bases, leaving 5 bases of the junction unmatched. The CDR3 sequence is CASSDARQGAQPQHF. CDR3 coding DNA: TGTGCCAGCAGTGACGCACGACAGGGGGCTCAGCCCCAGCATTTT.

The rearrangement uses TRBV5-6 and TRBJ1-1; possibly TRBD1 for D (6 bases). Per the germline V gene, CDR1 is SGHDT and CDR2 is YYEEEE. The length of the CDR3 is 15 residues. V gave up 0 bases and J gave up 11 bases, with 20 bases separating them. CDR3 protein: CASSLGPSGQVPAFF. CDR3 DNA: TGTGCCAGCAGCTTGGGCCCCTCGGGACAAGTTCCGGCTTTCTTT.